This T cell receptor (beta chain) was found in a study of control samples from healthy donors and cancer patients. Measured with immunoSEQ multiplex PCR; TCRdb has only the in-frame clones, and not every one. In the table there are 100,000 or so clones, 86% of which are singletons. V was cut by 5 bases and J by 6 bases, with 11 bases left in between. Germline V gene data show CDR1 as LNHDA and CDR2 as SQIVND (reference sequence). The CDR3 runs to 14 residues. This chain uses TRBV19 with TRBJ1-6; D is possibly TRBD1 (6 bases). The source material was blood. The receptor was derived from a woman in her forties or fifties in good health. CDR3 sequence (DNA): TGTGCCAGTAGTCCGGGACAAGCTAATTCACCCCTCCACTTT. This codes for CASSPGQANSPLHF. Complete variable domain (other parts from reference TRBV19 and TRBJ1-6): DGGITQSPKYLFRKEGQNVTLSCEQNLNHDAMYWYRQDPGQGLRLIYYSQIVNDFQKGDIAEGYSVSREKKESFPLTVTSAQKNPTAFYLCASSPGQANSPLHFGNGTRLTVT.